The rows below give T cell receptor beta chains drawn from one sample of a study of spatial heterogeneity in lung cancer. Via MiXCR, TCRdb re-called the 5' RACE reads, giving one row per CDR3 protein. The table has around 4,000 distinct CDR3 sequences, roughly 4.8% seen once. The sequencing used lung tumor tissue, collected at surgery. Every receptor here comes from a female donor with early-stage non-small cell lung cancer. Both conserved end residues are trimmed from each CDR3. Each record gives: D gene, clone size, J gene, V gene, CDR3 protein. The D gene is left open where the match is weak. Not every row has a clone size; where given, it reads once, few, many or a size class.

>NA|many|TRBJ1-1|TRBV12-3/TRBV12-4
ASSSGTLAF
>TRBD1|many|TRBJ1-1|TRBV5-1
ASRLNRGNTEAF
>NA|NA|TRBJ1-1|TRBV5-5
ASSPPGGGRNTEAF
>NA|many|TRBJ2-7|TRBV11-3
ASSFSGGYEQY
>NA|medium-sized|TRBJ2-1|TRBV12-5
ASGLTENEQF
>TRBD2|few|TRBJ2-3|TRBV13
ASSLSHLAGGATDTQY
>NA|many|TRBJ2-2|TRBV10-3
AISETRRGTGELF
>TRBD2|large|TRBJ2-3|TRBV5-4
AMRELGDTQY
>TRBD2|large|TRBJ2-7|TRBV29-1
SVEDPAGGPYEQY
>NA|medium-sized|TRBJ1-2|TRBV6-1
ASSEVYGYT
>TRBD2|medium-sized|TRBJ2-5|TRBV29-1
SVETSGRGKTQY